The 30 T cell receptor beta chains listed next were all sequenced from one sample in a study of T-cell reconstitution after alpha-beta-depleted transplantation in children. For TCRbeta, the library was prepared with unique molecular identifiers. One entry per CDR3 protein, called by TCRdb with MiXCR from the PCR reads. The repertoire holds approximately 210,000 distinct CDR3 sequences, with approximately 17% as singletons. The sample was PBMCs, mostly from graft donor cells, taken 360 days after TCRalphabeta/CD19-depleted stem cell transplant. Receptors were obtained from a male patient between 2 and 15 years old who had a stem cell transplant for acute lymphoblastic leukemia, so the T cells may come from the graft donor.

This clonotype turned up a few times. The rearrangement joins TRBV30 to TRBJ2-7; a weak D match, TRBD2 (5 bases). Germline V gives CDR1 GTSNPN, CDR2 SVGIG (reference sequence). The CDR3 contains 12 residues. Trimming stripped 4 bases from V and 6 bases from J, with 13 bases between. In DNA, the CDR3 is TGTGCCTGGAACCGAGGAGAGGGCGAGCAGTACTTC. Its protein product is CAWNRGEGEQYF.

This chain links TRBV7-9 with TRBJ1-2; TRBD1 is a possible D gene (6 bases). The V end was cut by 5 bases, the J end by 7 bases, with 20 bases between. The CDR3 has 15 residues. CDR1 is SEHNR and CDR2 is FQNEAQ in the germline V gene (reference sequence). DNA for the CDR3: TGTGCCAGCAGCAGGGCGGCAGGGGATTTGGGTGGCTACACCTTC. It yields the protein CASSRAAGDLGGYTF.

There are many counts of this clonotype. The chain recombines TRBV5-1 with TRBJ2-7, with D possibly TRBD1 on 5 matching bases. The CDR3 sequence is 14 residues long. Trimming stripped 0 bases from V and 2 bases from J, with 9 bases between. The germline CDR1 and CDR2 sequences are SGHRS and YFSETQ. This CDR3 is CASSLGQTTYEQYF. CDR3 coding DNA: TGCGCCAGCAGCTTGGGACAGACAACCTACGAGCAGTACTTC.

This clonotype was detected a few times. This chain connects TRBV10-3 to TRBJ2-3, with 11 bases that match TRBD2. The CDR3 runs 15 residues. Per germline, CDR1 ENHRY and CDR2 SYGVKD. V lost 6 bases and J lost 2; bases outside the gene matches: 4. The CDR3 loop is CAIRKTSGATDTQYF. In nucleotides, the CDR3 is TGTGCCATCAGGAAGACTAGCGGGGCCACAGATACGCAGTATTTT.

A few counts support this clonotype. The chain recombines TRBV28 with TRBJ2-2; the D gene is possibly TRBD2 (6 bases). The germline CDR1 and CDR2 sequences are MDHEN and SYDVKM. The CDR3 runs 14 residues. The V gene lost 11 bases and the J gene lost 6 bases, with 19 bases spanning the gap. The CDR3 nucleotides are TGTGCCGGAGGGTCTCCTCGTTTCTCCGGGGAGCTGTTTTTT. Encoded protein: CAGGSPRFSGELFF.

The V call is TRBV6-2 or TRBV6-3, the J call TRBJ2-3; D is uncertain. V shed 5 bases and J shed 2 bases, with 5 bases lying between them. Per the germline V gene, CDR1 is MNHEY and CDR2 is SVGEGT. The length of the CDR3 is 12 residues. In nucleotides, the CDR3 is TGTGCCAGCAGTCACTTCACAGATACGCAGTATTTT. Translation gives CASSHFTDTQYF.

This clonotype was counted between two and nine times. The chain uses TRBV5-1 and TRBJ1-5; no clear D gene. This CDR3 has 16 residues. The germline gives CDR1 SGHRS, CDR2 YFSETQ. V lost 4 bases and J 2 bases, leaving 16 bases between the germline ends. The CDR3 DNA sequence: TGCGCCAGCAGCCCCCGGCCCCTGGGCGGCAATCAGCCCCAGCATTTT. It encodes CASSPRPLGGNQPQHF.

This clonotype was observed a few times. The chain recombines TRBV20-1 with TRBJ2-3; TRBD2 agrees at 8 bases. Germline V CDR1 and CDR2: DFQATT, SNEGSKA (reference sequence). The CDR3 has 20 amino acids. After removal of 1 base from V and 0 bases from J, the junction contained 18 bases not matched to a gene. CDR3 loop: CSARVYSYGLADHSTDTQYF. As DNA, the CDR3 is TGCAGTGCTAGAGTTTATTCGTATGGACTAGCCGATCATAGCACAGATACGCAGTATTTT.

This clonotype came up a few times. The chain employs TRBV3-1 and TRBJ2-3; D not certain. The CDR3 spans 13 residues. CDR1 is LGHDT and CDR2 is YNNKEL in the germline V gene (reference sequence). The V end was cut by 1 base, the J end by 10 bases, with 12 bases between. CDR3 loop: CASSQGEVLAQYF. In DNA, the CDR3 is TGTGCCAGCAGCCAAGGTGAAGTATTAGCGCAGTATTTT.

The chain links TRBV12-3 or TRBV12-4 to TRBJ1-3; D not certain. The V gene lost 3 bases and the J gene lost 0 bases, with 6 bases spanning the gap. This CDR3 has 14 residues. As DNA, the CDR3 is TGTGCCAGCAGTTTCGGCACCTCTGGAAACACCATATATTTT. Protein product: CASSFGTSGNTIYF.

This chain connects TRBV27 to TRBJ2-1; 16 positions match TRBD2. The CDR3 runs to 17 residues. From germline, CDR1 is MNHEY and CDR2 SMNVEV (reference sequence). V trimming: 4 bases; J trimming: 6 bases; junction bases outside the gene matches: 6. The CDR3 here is CASSWGLAGGFFNEQFF. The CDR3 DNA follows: TGTGCCAGCAGTTGGGGACTAGCGGGGGGGTTCTTCAATGAGCAGTTCTTC.

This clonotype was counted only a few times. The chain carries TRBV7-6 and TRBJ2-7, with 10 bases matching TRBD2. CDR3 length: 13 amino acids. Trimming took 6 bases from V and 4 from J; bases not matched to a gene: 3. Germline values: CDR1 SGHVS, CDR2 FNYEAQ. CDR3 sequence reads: CASSASGGYEQYF. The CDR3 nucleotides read TGTGCCAGCAGTGCTAGCGGGGGTTACGAGCAGTACTTC.

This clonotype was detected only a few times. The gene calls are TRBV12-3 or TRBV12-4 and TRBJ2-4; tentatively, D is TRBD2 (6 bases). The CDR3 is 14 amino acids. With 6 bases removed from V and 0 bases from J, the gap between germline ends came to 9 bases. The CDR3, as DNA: TGTGCCAGCAGCATAGCGGTAGCCAAAAACATTCAGTACTTC. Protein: CASSIAVAKNIQYF.

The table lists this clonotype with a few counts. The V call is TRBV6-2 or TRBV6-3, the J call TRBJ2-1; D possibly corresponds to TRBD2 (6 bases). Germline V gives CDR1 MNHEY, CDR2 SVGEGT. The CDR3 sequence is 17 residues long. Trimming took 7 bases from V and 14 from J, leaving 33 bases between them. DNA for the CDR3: TGTGCCAGCACCGAGATAGCAGCCGGGACTGGAACTCCTACTGAGTTCTTC. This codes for CASTEIAAGTGTPTEFF.

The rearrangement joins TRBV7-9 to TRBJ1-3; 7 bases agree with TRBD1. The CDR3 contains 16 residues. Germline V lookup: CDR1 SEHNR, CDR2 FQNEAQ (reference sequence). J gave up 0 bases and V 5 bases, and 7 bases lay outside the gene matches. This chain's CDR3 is CASSIPQGGSGNTIYF. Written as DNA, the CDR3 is TGTGCCAGCAGCATCCCCCAGGGGGGCTCTGGAAACACCATATATTTT.

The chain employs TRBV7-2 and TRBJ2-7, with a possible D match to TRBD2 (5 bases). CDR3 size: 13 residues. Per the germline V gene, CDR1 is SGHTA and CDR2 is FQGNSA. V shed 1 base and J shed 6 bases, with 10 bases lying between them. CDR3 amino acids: CASSLGTSREQYF. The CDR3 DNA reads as TGTGCCAGCAGCTTAGGGACTTCTCGCGAGCAGTACTTC.

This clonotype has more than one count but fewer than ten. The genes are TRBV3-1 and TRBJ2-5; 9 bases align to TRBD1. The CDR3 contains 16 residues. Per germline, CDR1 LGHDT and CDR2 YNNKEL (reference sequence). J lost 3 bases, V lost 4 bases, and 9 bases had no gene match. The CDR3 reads CASSLALWTGEETQYF. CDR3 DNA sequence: TGTGCCAGCAGCCTAGCCCTTTGGACAGGGGAAGAGACCCAGTACTTC.

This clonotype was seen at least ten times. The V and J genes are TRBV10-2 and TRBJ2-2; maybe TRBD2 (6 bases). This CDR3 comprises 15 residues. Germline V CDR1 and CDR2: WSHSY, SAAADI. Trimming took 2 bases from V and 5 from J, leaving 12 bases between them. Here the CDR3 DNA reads TGCGCCAGCAGTGAGAACGGGGGTAGGACCGGGGAGCTGTTTTTT. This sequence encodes CASSENGGRTGELFF.

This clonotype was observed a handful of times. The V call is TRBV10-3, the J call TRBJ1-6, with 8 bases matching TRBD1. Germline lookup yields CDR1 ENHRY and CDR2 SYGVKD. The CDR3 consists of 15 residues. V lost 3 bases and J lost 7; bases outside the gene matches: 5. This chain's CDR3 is CAISDRGPGNSPLHF. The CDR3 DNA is TGTGCCATCAGTGACAGGGGGCCAGGGAATTCACCCCTCCACTTT.

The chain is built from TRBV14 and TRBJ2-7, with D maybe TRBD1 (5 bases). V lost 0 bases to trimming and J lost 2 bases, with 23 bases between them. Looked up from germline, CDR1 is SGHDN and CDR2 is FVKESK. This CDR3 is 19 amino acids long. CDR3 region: CASSQDSQDKAKGTYEQYF. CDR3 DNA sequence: TGTGCCAGCAGCCAAGATTCACAGGATAAAGCCAAGGGAACCTACGAGCAGTACTTC.

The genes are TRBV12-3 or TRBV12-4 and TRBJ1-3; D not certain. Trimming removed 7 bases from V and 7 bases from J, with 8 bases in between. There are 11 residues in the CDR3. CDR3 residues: CASILWNTIYF. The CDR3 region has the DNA TGTGCCAGCATCCTCTGGAACACCATATATTTT.

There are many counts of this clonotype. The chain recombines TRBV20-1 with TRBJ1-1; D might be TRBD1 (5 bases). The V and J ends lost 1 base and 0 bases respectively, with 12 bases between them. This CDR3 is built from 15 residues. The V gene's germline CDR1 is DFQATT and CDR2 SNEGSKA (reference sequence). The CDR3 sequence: CSARASGSMNTEAFF. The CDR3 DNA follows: TGCAGTGCTAGAGCCTCAGGGAGCATGAACACTGAAGCTTTCTTT.

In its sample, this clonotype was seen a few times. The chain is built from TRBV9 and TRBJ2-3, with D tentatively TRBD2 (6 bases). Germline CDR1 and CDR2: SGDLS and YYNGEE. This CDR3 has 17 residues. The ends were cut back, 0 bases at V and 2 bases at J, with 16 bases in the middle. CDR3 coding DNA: TGTGCCAGCAGCGTAGCCTCAAGCGGGCGGACCACAGATACGCAGTATTTT. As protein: CASSVASSGRTTDTQYF.

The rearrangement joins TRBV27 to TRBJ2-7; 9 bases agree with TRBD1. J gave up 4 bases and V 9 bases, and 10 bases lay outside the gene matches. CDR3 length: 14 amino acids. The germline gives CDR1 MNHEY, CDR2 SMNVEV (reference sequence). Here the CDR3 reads CASRPGQGSYEQYF. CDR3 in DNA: TGTGCCAGTCGACCGGGACAGGGATCGTACGAGCAGTACTTC.

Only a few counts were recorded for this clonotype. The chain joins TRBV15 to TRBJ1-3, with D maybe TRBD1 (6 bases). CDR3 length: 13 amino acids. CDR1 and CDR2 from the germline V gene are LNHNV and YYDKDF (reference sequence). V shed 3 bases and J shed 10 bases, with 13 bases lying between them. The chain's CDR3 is CATSRTGLRTIYF. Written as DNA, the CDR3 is TGTGCCACCAGCAGGACAGGTCTAAGGACCATATATTTT.

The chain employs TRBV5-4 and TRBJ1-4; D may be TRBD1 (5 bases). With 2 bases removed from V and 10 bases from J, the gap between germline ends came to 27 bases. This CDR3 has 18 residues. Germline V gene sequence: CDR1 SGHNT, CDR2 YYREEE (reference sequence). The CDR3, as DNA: TGTGCCAGCAGCTTCTGGGCCAGGCGAGGCGGAATGAGGGGAAAACTGTTTTTT. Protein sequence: CASSFWARRGGMRGKLFF.

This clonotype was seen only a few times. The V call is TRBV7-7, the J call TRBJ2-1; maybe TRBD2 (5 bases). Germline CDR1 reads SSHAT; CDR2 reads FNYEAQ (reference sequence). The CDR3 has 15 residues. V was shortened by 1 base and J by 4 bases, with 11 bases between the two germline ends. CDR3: CASSLGPSPYNEQFF. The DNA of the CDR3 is TGTGCCAGCAGCTTAGGACCTAGCCCTTACAATGAGCAGTTCTTC.

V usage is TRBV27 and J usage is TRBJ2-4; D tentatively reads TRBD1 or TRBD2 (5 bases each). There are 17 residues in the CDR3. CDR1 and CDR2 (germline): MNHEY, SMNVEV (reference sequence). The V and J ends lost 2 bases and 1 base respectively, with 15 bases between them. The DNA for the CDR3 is TGTGCCAGCAGTTTACAATGGGCCTGGGGGGCCAAAAACATTCAGTACTTC. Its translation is CASSLQWAWGAKNIQYF.

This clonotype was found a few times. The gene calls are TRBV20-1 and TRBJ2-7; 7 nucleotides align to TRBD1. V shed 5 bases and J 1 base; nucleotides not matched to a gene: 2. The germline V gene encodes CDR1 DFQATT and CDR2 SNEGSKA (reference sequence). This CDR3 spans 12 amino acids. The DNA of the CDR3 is TGCAGTGCTCCGGGACAGTCCTACGAGCAGTACTTC. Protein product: CSAPGQSYEQYF.

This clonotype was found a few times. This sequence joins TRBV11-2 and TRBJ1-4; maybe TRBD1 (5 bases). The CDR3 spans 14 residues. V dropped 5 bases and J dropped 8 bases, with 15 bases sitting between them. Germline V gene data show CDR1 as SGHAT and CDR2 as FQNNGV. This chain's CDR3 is CASSQGAPREKLFF. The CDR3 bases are TGTGCCAGCAGCCAAGGGGCCCCAAGGGAAAAACTGTTTTTT.